The entry that follows covers one TCR beta chain sequence. Mismatch with germline at one junction end may stem from a read error. The data are from a study of blood T cell repertoires in COVID-19. About the research overall: In each case, the material was cDNA or gDNA derived from T cells, B-cell-depleted T cells, or PBMCs.

Germline V gene lookup returns CDR1 SSHAT and CDR2 FNYEAQ (reference sequence). CDR3 length: 13 residues. This table comes from immunoSEQ multiplex PCR, and its TCRdb copy is limited to in-frame clones, with some not included. Of fewer than 300,000 clones listed, under 95% are singletons. The age range of participants was 18 to 89 years, with residence in roughly 25 US areas. The sequence was collected from a middle-aged woman with acute COVID-19. The chain uses TRBV7-7 and TRBJ2-2; possible D gene TRBD1, 5 bases. Sample: PBMCs or T cells enriched from blood (not recorded which). CDR3 coding DNA: TGTGCTAGCAGCCCAGGGCAGGGTCGGGAGCTGTTTTTT. Translated: CASSPGQGRELFF.